These 23 T cell receptor beta chains came from one sample sequenced in a study of human T cells and chemical hapten exposure. Time point described: pre-sensitization, week 0. Treatment noted: therapeutic diphenylcyclopropenone sensitization with weekly scalp DPC. In TCRdb, the RACE reads were re-called with MiXCR into one record per CDR3 protein. The sample carries 250,000 to 300,000 distinct CDR3 sequences, roughly 7.7% recorded once. This sample comprised whole blood, obtained in connection with sensitization to the hapten diphenylcyclopropenone (DPC). These TCRs come from a man aged 18 to 29 with alopecia areata. Some clones in this sample may be carry-over from other donors' samples.

The chain has TRBV7-2 and TRBJ1-1; 7 nucleotides match TRBD1. Germline assignment: CDR1 SGHTA and CDR2 FQGNSA. CDR3 length: 13 amino acids. V lost 1 base, J lost 11 bases, and 7 bases stayed unmatched. CDR3 coding DNA: TGTGCCAGCAGCTTAGAGGGGGCAGGGTGGGCTTTCTTT. Residues: CASSLEGAGWAFF.

This clonotype was picked up many times. The chain combines TRBV5-1 with TRBJ2-7; a possible D gene is TRBD1 (5 bases). This CDR3 is built from 14 residues. The ends were cut back, 4 bases at V and 7 bases at J, with 18 bases in the middle. Germline loops: CDR1 SGHRS, CDR2 YFSETQ. The chain's CDR3 is CASSPSPGSGEQYF. The CDR3 bases are TGCGCCAGCAGCCCCTCCCCAGGGTCAGGAGAGCAGTACTTC.

The table lists this clonotype with a few counts. The rearrangement uses TRBV3-1 and TRBJ2-6, with a weak D call TRBD1 (6 bases). The CDR3 totals 17 residues. CDR1 is LGHDT, CDR2 YNNKEL, per germline (reference sequence). Trimming took 8 bases from V and 0 from J, leaving 17 bases between them. The CDR3 DNA reads TGTGCCAGCGAAAAAGTAGGGGGTAGCTCTGGGGCCAACGTCCTGACTTTC. Amino acids: CASEKVGGSSGANVLTF.

This clonotype came up many times. The chain links TRBV11-2 to TRBJ2-3; D tentatively fits TRBD1 or TRBD2 (5 bases each). Germline V gene sequence: CDR1 SGHAT, CDR2 FQNNGV. CDR3 length equals 15 residues. V was cut by 0 bases and J by 2 bases, with 9 bases left in between. CDR3 bases: TGTGCCAGCAGCTTAGAGGGGACCCACACAGATACGCAGTATTTT. It translates to CASSLEGTHTDTQYF.

This clonotype was seen a few times. The chain links TRBV7-9 to TRBJ1-1, with D perhaps TRBD1 (6 bases). Between the trimmed V and J ends, which lost 5 bases and 10 bases, there was a span of 14 bases. This CDR3 contains 12 residues. CDR1 is SEHNR and CDR2 is FQNEAQ in the germline V gene (reference sequence). The CDR3 loop reads CASSGTGLGAFF. The DNA of the CDR3 is TGTGCCAGCAGCGGAACAGGGCTCGGAGCTTTCTTT.

This clonotype was observed a few times. The chain uses TRBV7-9 and TRBJ1-4; 7 nucleotides agree with TRBD1. V trimming: 5 bases; J trimming: 10 bases; junction bases outside the gene matches: 16. This CDR3 has 16 residues. Germline V CDR1 and CDR2: SEHNR, FQNEAQ (reference sequence). CDR3 DNA: TGTGCCAGCAGCCTCGAAGGGGGCAGTTTTTACGGAAAACTGTTTTTT. Protein: CASSLEGGSFYGKLFF.

The table lists this clonotype with a few counts. The rearrangement uses TRBV6-5 and TRBJ2-7; D uncertain. The CDR3 runs 12 residues. Between the trimmed V and J ends, which lost 6 bases and 1 base, there was a span of 7 bases. Germline V lookup: CDR1 MNHEY, CDR2 SVGAGI. This CDR3 reads CASRSESYEQYV. CDR3 sequence (DNA): TGTGCCAGCAGGTCAGAATCCTACGAGCAGTACGTC.

This clonotype was counted ten times or more. The V gene is TRBV5-5, the J gene TRBJ1-5; weak D call: TRBD1 (5 bases). The CDR3 is 14 amino acids. With 0 bases removed from V and 2 bases from J, the gap between germline ends came to 6 bases. Germline assignment: CDR1 SGHKS and CDR2 YYEKEE (reference sequence). CDR3 amino acids: CASSLEQGNQPQHF. In nucleotides, the CDR3 is TGTGCCAGCAGCTTGGAACAGGGCAATCAGCCCCAGCATTTT.

The gene calls are TRBV7-6 and TRBJ2-1; either TRBD1 or TRBD2 may fit D (5 bases each). CDR3 length: 17 residues. Trimming removed 5 bases from V and 2 bases from J, with 19 bases in between. Germline-derived CDR1 and CDR2 are SGHVS and FNYEAQ. CDR3 loop: CASSPEGPGYTYNEQFF. In DNA, the CDR3 is TGTGCCAGCAGCCCCGAGGGGCCAGGGTACACCTACAATGAGCAGTTCTTC.

This clonotype was detected only a few times. DNA of the CDR3: TGTGCCAGCAGGAGGGACAGGGCAATGAACACTGAAGCTTTCTTT. Translation gives CASRRDRAMNTEAFF. The rearrangement uses TRBV2 and TRBJ1-1, with 9 bases fitting TRBD1. Germline CDR1 is SNHLY and CDR2 is FYNNEI. CDR3 length equals 15 residues. The J segment lost 0 bases and the V segment lost 6 bases, leaving 5 bases of the junction unmatched.

This clonotype was picked up many times. V is TRBV9 and J is TRBJ1-6; perhaps TRBD1 as D (6 bases). The V gene lost 1 base and the J gene lost 5 bases, with 19 bases spanning the gap. Germline values: CDR1 SGDLS, CDR2 YYNGEE. The CDR3 contains 18 residues. The CDR3 loop reads CASSVTPTGGINNSPLHF. The CDR3 DNA is TGTGCCAGCAGCGTAACTCCGACGGGGGGCATCAATAATTCACCCCTCCACTTT.

This sequence joins TRBV28 and TRBJ1-1; D unresolved. CDR1 MDHEN and CDR2 SYDVKM come from the germline V gene. The CDR3 length is 13 residues. The germline V and J ends were trimmed by 5 bases and 1 base, with 8 bases remaining between them. As DNA, the CDR3 is TGTGCCAGCAGTATAACAAGGAACACTGAAGCTTTCTTT. Protein product: CASSITRNTEAFF.

This clonotype showed up just a few times. The junction differs from germline at one of its ends, possibly a read error. This chain connects TRBV12-3 or TRBV12-4 to TRBJ2-1; 8 bases are shared with TRBD1. This CDR3 spans 13 amino acids. The CDR3 here is CASSLEERTGLSF. The CDR3 region has the DNA TGTGCCAGCAGTTTAGAGGAGCGGACAGGGCTGTCCTTC.

This clonotype was counted ten times or more. The CDR3 loop reads CASRGPTIGTDTQYF. The DNA of the CDR3 is TGTGCCAGCAGGGGGCCTACCATTGGGACAGATACGCAGTATTTT. The chain recombines TRBV12-3 or TRBV12-4 with TRBJ2-3; D possibly corresponds to TRBD1 (5 bases). The germline V and J ends were trimmed by 6 bases and 3 bases, with 16 bases remaining between them. The CDR3 has 15 residues.

This clonotype came up many times. The chain is built from TRBV5-1 and TRBJ1-5; the D is unclear. The germline V gene has CDR1 SGHRS and CDR2 YFSETQ. There are 12 residues in the CDR3. Trimming pared 0 bases from V and 6 bases from J, leaving 4 bases between. DNA of the CDR3: TGCGCCAGCAGCTTGGCTCTTCAGCCCCAGCATTTT. Encoded protein: CASSLALQPQHF.

In its sample, this clonotype was seen a few times. The chain recombines TRBV5-1 with TRBJ2-7; 8 nucleotides line up with TRBD1. CDR1 and CDR2 (germline): SGHRS, YFSETQ. The CDR3 consists of 12 residues. The ends lost 7 bases at V and 5 bases at J; junction bases unmatched: 5. The CDR3 DNA reads as TGCGCCAGCCGGGCAGGGGGCGACGAGCAGTACTTC. It specifies CASRAGGDEQYF.

There are a few counts of this clonotype. The rearrangement joins TRBV7-3 to TRBJ1-6, with D perhaps matching TRBD1 (5 bases). V was cut by 4 bases and J by 7 bases, with 17 bases left in between. In germline, CDR1 is SGHTA, CDR2 FQGTGA. CDR3 length: 16 amino acids. The CDR3 bases are TGTGCCAGCAGCTCGCCGTGGACGGGGCGGAATTCACCCCTCCACTTT. It yields the protein CASSSPWTGRNSPLHF.

The chain recombines TRBV4-3 with TRBJ1-1, with 8 bases aligning to TRBD1. The CDR3 extends over 17 amino acids. The ends lost 4 bases at V and 0 bases at J; junction bases unmatched: 10. The germline gives CDR1 LGHNA, CDR2 YSLEER. CDR3 amino acids: CASSLEPNRGLNTEAFF. CDR3 coding DNA: TGCGCCAGCAGCCTAGAACCGAACAGGGGGTTGAACACTGAAGCTTTCTTT.

This rearrangement joins TRBV4-2 to TRBJ2-3; TRBD2 aligns across 12 bases. Germline V CDR1 and CDR2: LGHNA, YNFKEQ. There are 17 residues in the CDR3. Losses at the gene ends were 0 bases for V and 5 bases for J; bases not matched to a gene: 6. CDR3 protein: CASSQDASGGAGDTQYF. CDR3 DNA sequence: TGTGCCAGCAGCCAAGACGCTAGCGGGGGGGCGGGAGATACGCAGTATTTT.

This clonotype has a count of ten or more. This chain uses TRBV20-1 with TRBJ1-5; 7 bases fit TRBD1. Germline CDR1 reads DFQATT; CDR2 reads SNEGSKA (reference sequence). This CDR3 spans 13 amino acids. After removal of 5 bases from V and 5 bases from J, the junction contained 6 bases not matched to a gene. CDR3 loop: CSAQAGGHQPQHF. CDR3 nucleotide sequence: TGCAGTGCTCAGGCAGGGGGACATCAGCCCCAGCATTTT.

The J gene is TRBJ1-3, the V gene TRBV4-3; TRBD1 might be the D (6 bases). V lost 0 bases and J 0 bases, leaving 12 bases between the germline ends. The CDR3 has 17 residues. Per germline, CDR1 LGHNA and CDR2 YSLEER. CDR3 sequence: CASSQDGGLSSGNTIYF. The DNA for the CDR3 is TGCGCCAGCAGCCAAGATGGGGGGCTGAGCTCTGGAAACACCATATATTTT.

The rearrangement joins TRBV6-1 to TRBJ2-7; weak D call: TRBD1 (5 bases). The V and J ends lost 0 bases and 4 bases respectively, with 13 bases between them. Germline CDR1 is MNHNS and CDR2 is SASEGT. The CDR3 extends over 15 amino acids. The CDR3 DNA is TGTGCCAGCAGTGAAGCGCCTCTTACAGGTTACGAGCAGTACTTC. Translation gives CASSEAPLTGYEQYF.

This clonotype was observed a few times. The chain links TRBV5-1 to TRBJ1-1, with D possibly being TRBD1 (5 bases). Germline V gene sequence: CDR1 SGHRS, CDR2 YFSETQ. Trimming shortened V by 4 bases and J by 7 bases, and 20 bases separated the two germline ends. CDR3 length: 15 residues. For the CDR3, the DNA is TGCGCCAGCAGCCAGCGATGGGACTCCCTACTTGAAGCTTTCTTT. Translating it yields CASSQRWDSLLEAFF.